This TCR beta chain was obtained from a study of Graves' ophthalmopathy and Graves' hyperthyroidism. Study-level findings and limits: Most expanded clonotypes in thyroid above 0.001 frequency also showed up in blood.

RNA transcripts were the template, and TCR beta CDR3 regions were amplified from them. HTBI primers served in a first-round RT-PCR, which a second-round multiplex PCR followed. TCRdb redid the calling of the multiplex PCR reads with MiXCR, one entry per CDR3 protein. The sample consists of around 590,000 distinct CDR3 sequences, under 45% of them appearing once. This clonotype has ten or more counts. Its target is unknown. Clinicians made diagnoses from clinical symptoms, serum thyroxine, TRAb, thyroid ultrasound and orbital computed tomography. The CDR3 spans 14 residues. Trimming removed 6 bases from V and 7 bases from J; junction bases left unmatched: 11. The germline CDR1 and CDR2 sequences are DFQATT and SNEGSKA (reference sequence).

V and J are TRBV20-1 and TRBJ1-5; 8 positions match TRBD1. This receptor was taken from an adult man with Graves' hyperthyroidism. The sequenced material came from peripheral blood or thyroid tissue (not recorded which). The CDR3 nucleotides are TGCAGTGCCAGATACGGACAGGGAATACAGCCCCAGCATTTT. Its protein is CSARYGQGIQPQHF.